A selection of T cell receptor beta chains follows, all from one sample in a study of cytomegalovirus exposure and HLA in healthy donors. Only in-frame clones appear in the TCRdb table, and some are missing; sequencing was by immunoSEQ multiplex PCR. The data contain around 170,000 clones, about 81% of them seen just once; the ten biggest clones take up approximately 1.4%. Sample: PBMCs. The receptors were gathered from a man between 40 and 49 years old in good health and CMV-seronegative. CDR3s include the opening cysteine and the closing phenylalanine or tryptophan. A D gene is named only where the DNA matches it firmly. Size tells how often a clone was seen (once, few, many) or the class of an expanded clone, and some rows leave it out.

d_call | j_call | v_call | clone_size | cdr3_aa | cdr3_nt
TRBD1 | TRBJ1-2 | TRBV5-6 | NA | CASSLDRALYGYTF | TGTGCCAGCAGCCTGGACAGGGCACTCTATGGCTACACCTTC
TRBD1 | TRBJ1-1 | TRBV11-3 | NA | CASSLAGTVLRGDTEAFF | TGTGCCAGCAGCTTAGCCGGGACAGTTCTTAGGGGGGACACTGAAGCTTTCTTT
NA | TRBJ1-1 | TRBV7-9 | NA | CASSFEGTEAFF | TGTGCCAGCAGCTTTGAGGGAACTGAAGCTTTCTTT
NA | TRBJ2-1 | TRBV10-3 | NA | CAISETGPSSYNEQFF | TGTGCCATCAGTGAAACAGGGCCGAGCTCCTACAATGAGCAGTTCTTC
TRBD1 | TRBJ1-1 | TRBV5-1 | NA | CASSLKGDRAEFTDTEAFF | TGCGCCAGCAGCTTGAAGGGGGACAGGGCTGAATTTACGGACACTGAAGCTTTCTTT
TRBD2 | TRBJ2-7 | TRBV10-3 | NA | CAISEATSGSYEQYF | TGTGCCATCAGTGAAGCAACTAGCGGATCCTACGAGCAGTACTTC
NA | TRBJ2-3 | TRBV7-2 | NA | CASSLAPGLTDTQYF | TGTGCCAGCAGCTTAGCCCCCGGACTCACAGATACGCAGTATTTT
TRBD1 | TRBJ1-3 | TRBV28 | NA | CASNPGGGGNTIYF | TGTGCCAGCAATCCAGGGGGCGGTGGAAACACCATATATTTT
NA | TRBJ1-5 | TRBV2 | NA | CASSALNSNQPQHF | TGTGCCAGCAGTGCCCTTAATAGCAATCAGCCCCAGCATTTT
NA | TRBJ2-7 | TRBV4-1 | once | CASSQEGGGLSYEQYF | TGCGCCAGCAGCCAAGAGGGCGGGGGCCTCTCCTACGAGCAGTACTTC
TRBD2 | TRBJ2-7 | TRBV5-1 | NA | CASSTTGTSGSGEQYF | TGCGCCAGCAGCACTACCGGGACTAGCGGGAGTGGGGAGCAGTACTTC
NA | TRBJ1-6 | TRBV6-5 | NA | CASRPQSSYNSPLHF | TGTGCCAGCAGGCCACAGAGCTCCTATAATTCACCCCTCCACTTT
TRBD1 | TRBJ2-7 | TRBV29-1 | NA | CSVEEGQGVYEQYF | TGCAGCGTTGAAGAGGGACAGGGGGTCTACGAGCAGTACTTC
NA | TRBJ2-7 | TRBV7-6 | NA | CASSSVTREQYF | TGTGCCAGCAGCTCCGTTACACGCGAGCAGTACTTC
TRBD2 | TRBJ2-1 | TRBV13 | NA | CASGAGGGEQFF | TGTGCCAGCGGTGCGGGGGGCGGTGAGCAGTTCTTC
NA | TRBJ1-1 | TRBV10-3 | few | CAIRAVEGMAEAFF | TGTGCCATCAGAGCCGTGGAGGGGATGGCTGAAGCTTTCTTT
TRBD2 | TRBJ2-2 | TRBV4-3 | NA | CASSQVSGRASETGELFF | TGCGCCAGCAGCCAGGTTAGCGGGAGGGCCAGTGAAACCGGGGAGCTGTTTTTT
NA | TRBJ2-3 | TRBV28 | NA | CASSFERGFIDTQYF | TGTGCCAGCAGTTTCGAAAGGGGTTTTATAGATACGCAGTATTTT
TRBD1 | TRBJ1-2 | TRBV5-4 | NA | CASGRGQGGNGYTF | TGTGCCAGCGGTCGGGGACAGGGGGGTAATGGCTACACCTTC
NA | TRBJ2-2 | TRBV4-2 | NA | CASSQGGIPRELFF | TGTGCCAGCAGCCAAGGGGGAATCCCAAGGGAGCTGTTCTTT
TRBD2 | TRBJ2-1 | TRBV2 | NA | CASTSGTSGREQFF | TGTGCCAGCACCTCCGGGACTAGCGGGAGGGAGCAGTTCTTC
TRBD1 | TRBJ2-5 | TRBV5-4 | NA | CASSPQGILETQYF | TGTGCCAGCAGCCCACAGGGGATTTTAGAGACCCAGTACTTC
TRBD1 | TRBJ2-7 | TRBV5-1 | few | CASSIGTGGIFYEQYF | TGCGCCAGCAGCATCGGGACAGGGGGTATATTCTACGAGCAGTACTTC
NA | TRBJ1-1 | TRBV4-2 | few | CASSQGGGKDTEAFF | TGTGCCAGCAGCCAAGGAGGAGGGAAAGATACTGAAGCTTTCTTT
TRBD1 | TRBJ2-5 | TRBV18 | NA | CASSPGQGAGETQYF | TGTGCCAGCTCACCAGGACAGGGGGCAGGGGAGACCCAGTACTTC